The T cell receptor beta chain under discussion was sequenced for a study of blood T cell repertoires in COVID-19. Study at large: COVID-19 samples collected from the United States, Italy and Spain covered acute and convalescent phases. PBMCs, B-cell-depleted T cells, or T cells provided the cDNA or gDNA that made up the material.

The repertoire was sequenced with immunoSEQ multiplex PCR; TCRdb's copy has only in-frame clones and lacks some. This table holds around 120,000 clones, 88% found once. This clonotype was sampled from a man in his fifties or sixties with acute or convalescent COVID-19. Sequences were obtained from peripheral blood.

The CDR3 coding sequence is TGTGCCAGCAGCGTAGCCGGGCCGGGAACCTTCACAGATACGCAGTATTTT. Amino acid sequence: CASSVAGPGTFTDTQYF. The rearrangement joins TRBV9 to TRBJ2-3; D may be TRBD2 (5 bases). Trimming took 0 bases from V and 2 from J, leaving 16 bases between them. The germline CDR1 and CDR2 sequences are SGDLS and YYNGEE. There are 17 residues in the CDR3.